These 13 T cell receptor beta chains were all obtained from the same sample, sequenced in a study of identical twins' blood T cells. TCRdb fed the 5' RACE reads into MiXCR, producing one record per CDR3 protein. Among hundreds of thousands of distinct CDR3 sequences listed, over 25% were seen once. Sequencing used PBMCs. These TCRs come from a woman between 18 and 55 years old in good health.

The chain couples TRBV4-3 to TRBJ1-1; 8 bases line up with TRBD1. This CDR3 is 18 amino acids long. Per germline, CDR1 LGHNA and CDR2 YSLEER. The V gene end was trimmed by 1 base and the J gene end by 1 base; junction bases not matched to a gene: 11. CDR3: CASSQGTGMSSGNTEAFF. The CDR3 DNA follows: TGCGCCAGCAGCCAAGGGACAGGGATGAGTAGTGGGAACACTGAAGCTTTCTTT.

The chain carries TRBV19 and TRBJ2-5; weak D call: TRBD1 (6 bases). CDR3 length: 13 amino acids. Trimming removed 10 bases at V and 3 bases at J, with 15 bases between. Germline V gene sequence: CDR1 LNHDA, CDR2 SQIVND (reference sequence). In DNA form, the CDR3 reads TGTGCCACCAAAGGGACAAACGAAGAGACCCAGTACTTC. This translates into CATKGTNEETQYF. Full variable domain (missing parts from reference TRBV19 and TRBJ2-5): DGGITQSPKYLFRKEGQNVTLSCEQNLNHDAMYWYRQDPGQGLRLIYYSQIVNDFQKGDIAEGYSVSREKKESFPLTVTSAQKNPTAFYLCATKGTNEETQYFGPGTRLLVL.

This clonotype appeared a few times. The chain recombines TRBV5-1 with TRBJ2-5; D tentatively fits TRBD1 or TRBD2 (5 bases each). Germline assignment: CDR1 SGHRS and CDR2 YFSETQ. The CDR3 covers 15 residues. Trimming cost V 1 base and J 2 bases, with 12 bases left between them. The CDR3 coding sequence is TGCGCCAGCAGCTTGTATGGGGGAACTCAAGAGACCCAGTACTTC. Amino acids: CASSLYGGTQETQYF.

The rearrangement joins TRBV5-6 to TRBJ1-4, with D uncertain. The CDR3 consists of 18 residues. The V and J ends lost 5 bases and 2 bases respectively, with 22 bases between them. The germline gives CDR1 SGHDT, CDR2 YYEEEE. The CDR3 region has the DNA TGTGCCAGCAGTTCCGACGGCGGGCTGGGGATTACTAATGAAAAACTGTTTTTT. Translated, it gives CASSSDGGLGITNEKLFF.

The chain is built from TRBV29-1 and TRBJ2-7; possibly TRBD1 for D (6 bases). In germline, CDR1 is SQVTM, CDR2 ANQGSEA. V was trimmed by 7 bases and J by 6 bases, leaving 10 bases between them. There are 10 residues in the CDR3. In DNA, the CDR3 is TGCAGCGCCACAGGGCCCGAGCAGTACTTC. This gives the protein CSATGPEQYF.

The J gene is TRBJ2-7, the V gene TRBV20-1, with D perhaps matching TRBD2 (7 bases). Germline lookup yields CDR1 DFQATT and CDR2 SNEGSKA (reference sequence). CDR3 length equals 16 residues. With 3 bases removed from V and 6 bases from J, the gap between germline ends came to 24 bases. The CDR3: CSARSPLGGGQGEQYF. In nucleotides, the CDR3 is TGCAGTGCTAGGTCCCCTCTTGGCGGGGGCCAGGGCGAGCAGTACTTC.

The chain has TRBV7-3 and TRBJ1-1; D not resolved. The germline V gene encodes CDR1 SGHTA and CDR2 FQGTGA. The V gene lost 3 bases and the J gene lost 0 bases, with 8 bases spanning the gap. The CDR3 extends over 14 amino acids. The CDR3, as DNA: TGTGCCAGCAGCTTGGGTCCCATGAACACTGAAGCTTTCTTT. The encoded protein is CASSLGPMNTEAFF.

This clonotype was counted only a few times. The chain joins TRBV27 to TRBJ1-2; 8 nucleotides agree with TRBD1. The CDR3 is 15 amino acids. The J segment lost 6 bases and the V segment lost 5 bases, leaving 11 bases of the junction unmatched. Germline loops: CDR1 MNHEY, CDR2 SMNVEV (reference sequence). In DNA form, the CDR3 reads TGTGCCAGCAGTCCCCGGACAGGGATCCCCGATGGCTACACCTTC. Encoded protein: CASSPRTGIPDGYTF.

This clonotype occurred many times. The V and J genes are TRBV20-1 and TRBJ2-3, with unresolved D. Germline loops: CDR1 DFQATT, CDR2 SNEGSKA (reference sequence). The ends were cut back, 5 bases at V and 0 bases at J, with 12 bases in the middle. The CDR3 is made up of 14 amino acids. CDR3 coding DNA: TGCAGTGCTGGCCGTCTAGACAGCACAGATACGCAGTATTTT. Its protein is CSAGRLDSTDTQYF.

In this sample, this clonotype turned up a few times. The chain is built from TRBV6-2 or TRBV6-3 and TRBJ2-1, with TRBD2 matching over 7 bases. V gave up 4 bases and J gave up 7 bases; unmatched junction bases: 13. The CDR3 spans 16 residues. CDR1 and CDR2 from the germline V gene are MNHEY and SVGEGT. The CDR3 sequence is CASSSRTSGALNEQFF. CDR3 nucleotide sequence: TGTGCCAGCAGTTCAAGGACTAGTGGGGCATTAAATGAGCAGTTCTTC.

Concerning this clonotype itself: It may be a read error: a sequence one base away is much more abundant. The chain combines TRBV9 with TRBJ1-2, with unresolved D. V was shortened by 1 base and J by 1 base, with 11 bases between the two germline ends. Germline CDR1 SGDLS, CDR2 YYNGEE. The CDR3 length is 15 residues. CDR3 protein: CASSVFRDDNYGYTF. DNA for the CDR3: TGTGCCAGCAGCGTATTCCGGGATGATAACTATGGCTACACCTTC.

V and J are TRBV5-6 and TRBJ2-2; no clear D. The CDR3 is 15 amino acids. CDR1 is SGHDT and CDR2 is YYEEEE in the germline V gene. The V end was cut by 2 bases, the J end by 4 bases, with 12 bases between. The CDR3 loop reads CASSFRWTGTGELFF. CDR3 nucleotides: TGTGCCAGCAGCTTCCGGTGGACCGGCACCGGGGAGCTGTTTTTT.

The CDR3 nucleotides are TGTGCCAGCAGTTCACACCCCGGGCGGGAGGGCGCAGATACGCAGTATTTT. Translation gives CASSSHPGREGADTQYF. The chain couples TRBV12-3 or TRBV12-4 to TRBJ2-3, with 9 positions matching TRBD2. V shed 4 bases, J shed 4 bases, and the junction held 12 bases outside the gene matches. The CDR3 consists of 17 residues.